The 22 T cell receptor beta chains in this list originate from one sample, sequenced in a study of blood T cell repertoires in COVID-19. Profiled with immunoSEQ multiplex PCR; TCRdb holds only in-frame clones, not every one. The data contain about 150,000 clones, approximately 80% of them singletons. Material: peripheral blood. The origin of the receptors is a woman in her sixties with COVID-19, enrolled during active disease.

Notes on this clone: The sample holds other DNA sequences that translate to the same CDR3. CDR3 amino acids: CASSRDLNTEAFF. The CDR3 nucleotides read TGTGCCAGTTCTCGAGACTTGAACACTGAAGCTTTCTTT. The V call is TRBV6-4, the J call TRBJ1-1; D uncertain. Looked up from germline, CDR1 is MRHNA and CDR2 is SNTAGT. The CDR3 has 13 amino acids. Trimming took off 9 bases at V and 0 bases at J, with 11 bases between the two ends.

This chain joins TRBV6-5 and TRBJ1-6; no definite D call. V was clipped by 7 bases and J by 7 bases, with 14 bases between them. Germline V gene data show CDR1 as MNHEY and CDR2 as SVGAGI. The CDR3 consists of 14 residues. The CDR3 loop is CASIMRRNNSPLHF. In DNA, the CDR3 is TGTGCCAGCATTATGAGGCGGAACAATTCACCCCTCCACTTT.

The CDR3 nucleotides read TGCGCCAGCAGCTTGCTGGGCGGGACGAGCTTGGGGACCCAGTACTTC. The encoded protein is CASSLLGGTSLGTQYF. The V gene is TRBV5-1, the J gene TRBJ2-5, with D tentatively TRBD2 (6 bases). The CDR3 runs 16 residues. The germline V gene encodes CDR1 SGHRS and CDR2 YFSETQ. The V end was cut by 1 base, the J end by 7 bases, with 20 bases between.

This sequence joins TRBV29-1 and TRBJ1-1, with D tentatively TRBD1 (6 bases). This CDR3 spans 13 amino acids. Trimming cost V 7 bases and J 0 bases, with 12 bases left between them. Germline loops: CDR1 SQVTM, CDR2 ANQGSEA. CDR3 residues: CSAVRGLNTEAFF. In DNA form, the CDR3 reads TGCAGCGCCGTCAGGGGCTTGAACACTGAAGCTTTCTTT.

The chain joins TRBV10-2 to TRBJ1-5; tentative D call: TRBD1 (5 bases). This CDR3 has 13 amino acids. V gave up 6 bases and J gave up 4 bases, with 10 bases separating them. CDR1 is WSHSY, CDR2 SAAADI, per germline. The DNA of the CDR3 is TGCGCCAGCAGGGAACAGGTAAATCAGCCCCAGCATTTT. It translates to CASREQVNQPQHF.

The rearrangement joins TRBV5-1 to TRBJ2-1; TRBD1 might be the D (5 bases). The V end lost 0 bases, the J end lost 6 bases, and 10 bases lay between the germline ends. CDR3 length equals 14 residues. Germline V gives CDR1 SGHRS, CDR2 YFSETQ. CDR3 loop: CASSLDGAPNEQFF. CDR3 DNA sequence: TGCGCCAGCAGCTTGGATGGGGCCCCCAATGAGCAGTTCTTC.

The rearrangement links TRBV3-1 (or the pseudogene TRBV3-2) to TRBJ2-5; D unresolved. V was pared by 1 base and J by 1 base, with 13 bases between. Germline loops: CDR1 LGHDT, CDR2 YNNKEL (reference sequence). There are 16 residues in the CDR3. DNA for the CDR3: TGTGCCAGCAGCCAAGCTGGCGGAGCCGTCCAAGAGACCCAGTACTTC. Its protein product is CASSQAGGAVQETQYF.

The chain combines TRBV20-1 with TRBJ1-6; D is unclear. The germline V gene encodes CDR1 DFQATT and CDR2 SNEGSKA (reference sequence). Deletions cut 3 bases from V and 5 bases from J, with 11 bases between. This CDR3 region has 14 residues. The CDR3 nucleotides are TGCAGTGCTAGTGTACAGAACGATAATTCACCCCTCCACTTT. Translated: CSASVQNDNSPLHF.

This clone was detected only a few times. V usage is TRBV6-5 and J usage is TRBJ2-1, with 9 bases fitting TRBD1. J gave up 9 bases and V 6 bases, and 9 bases lay outside the gene matches. CDR3 length: 14 residues. From germline, CDR1 is MNHEY and CDR2 SVGAGI. CDR3 amino acids: CASRKGQGRSEQFF. CDR3 DNA sequence: TGTGCCAGCAGGAAAGGACAGGGGCGAAGTGAGCAGTTCTTC.

The V and J genes are TRBV6-2 or TRBV6-3 and TRBJ1-4; D gene ambiguous. Per the germline V gene, CDR1 is MNHEY and CDR2 is SVGEGT. Between the trimmed V and J ends, which lost 5 bases and 0 bases, there was a span of 7 bases. CDR3 length equals 14 residues. CDR3 protein: CASSPLATNEKLFF. The CDR3 coding sequence is TGTGCCAGCAGTCCCCTAGCAACTAATGAAAAACTGTTTTTT.

The V call is TRBV10-1, the J call TRBJ2-3; 8 bases fit TRBD2. Trimming at V came to 3 bases and at J to 2 bases, leaving 4 bases not matched to a gene. The CDR3 is 15 residues long. Germline assignment: CDR1 WNHNN and CDR2 SYGVQD (reference sequence). The CDR3 nucleotides are TGCGCCAGCAGTGACCTAGCGGGCCTCACAGATACGCAGTATTTT. Residues: CASSDLAGLTDTQYF.

This clone came up once. V gene TRBV19 combines with J gene TRBJ1-2; 7 positions match TRBD1. Per germline, CDR1 LNHDA and CDR2 SQIVND (reference sequence). V trimming: 6 bases; J trimming: 8 bases; junction bases outside the gene matches: 9. The CDR3 runs to 13 residues. CDR3 sequence (DNA): TGTGCCAGTAGCCCAGACAGGGCTTGGGGCTACACCTTC. Its protein product is CASSPDRAWGYTF.

This clone was observed a few times. This sequence joins TRBV20-1 and TRBJ1-2; no clear D gene. V was shortened by 0 bases and J by 12 bases, with 8 bases between the two germline ends. CDR3 size: 10 residues. Germline V gene lookup returns CDR1 DFQATT and CDR2 SNEGSKA (reference sequence). CDR3 residues: CSARDAGNTF. As DNA, the CDR3 is TGCAGTGCTAGAGACGCCGGGAACACCTTC.

The V call is TRBV27, the J call TRBJ2-2, with D hard to call. V was trimmed by 6 bases and J by 4 bases, leaving 3 bases between them. The CDR3 consists of 11 residues. Germline CDR1 and CDR2: MNHEY and SMNVEV (reference sequence). CDR3 DNA: TGTGCCAGCAGCCTCACCGGGGAGCTGTTTTTT. It specifies CASSLTGELFF.

The chain combines TRBV19 with TRBJ1-5; no clear D. The CDR3 spans 14 residues. Germline values: CDR1 LNHDA, CDR2 SQIVND (reference sequence). Trimming stripped 2 bases from V and 6 bases from J, with 11 bases between. CDR3 region: CASSIRSFGQPQHF. As DNA, the CDR3 is TGTGCCAGTAGTATACGGTCATTTGGTCAGCCCCAGCATTTT.

The gene calls are TRBV7-3 and TRBJ2-1; D gene unclear. The germline V and J ends were trimmed by 4 bases and 7 bases, with 11 bases remaining between them. Germline V gene sequence: CDR1 SGHTA, CDR2 FQGTGA. This CDR3 comprises 13 residues. The CDR3 bases are TGTGCCAGCAGCTCCGATCGGAGTAATGAGCAGTTCTTC. Translated, it gives CASSSDRSNEQFF.

The genes are TRBV6-5 and TRBJ2-1, with 10 bases lining up with TRBD2. Germline CDR1 is MNHEY and CDR2 is SVGAGI. V gave up 6 bases and J gave up 9 bases; unmatched junction bases: 2. The CDR3 sequence is 12 residues long. As DNA, the CDR3 is TGTGCCAGCAGCCGGACTAGCGGTGAGCAGTTCTTC. This translates into CASSRTSGEQFF.

The rearrangement uses TRBV27 and TRBJ1-4; TRBD1 matches 10 bases. J gave up 5 bases and V 6 bases, and 0 bases lay outside the gene matches. This CDR3 has 13 amino acids. CDR1 is MNHEY, CDR2 SMNVEV, per germline (reference sequence). CDR3 coding DNA: TGTGCCAGCAGGACAGGGGGCAATGAAAAACTGTTTTTT. Protein sequence: CASRTGGNEKLFF.

This sequence joins TRBV5-4 and TRBJ2-1; TRBD2 matches 10 bases. V dropped 3 bases and J dropped 3; count of bases not matched to a gene: 3. This CDR3 contains 15 residues. Germline lookup yields CDR1 SGHNT and CDR2 YYREEE (reference sequence). CDR3 loop: CASSSRTSGYNEQFF. The CDR3 DNA reads as TGTGCCAGCAGCTCGAGGACTAGCGGCTACAATGAGCAGTTCTTC.

The gene calls are TRBV6-5 and TRBJ2-1; 7 nucleotides line up with TRBD2. Unmatched junction bases numbered 6, after V lost 6 bases and J lost 4 bases. This CDR3 is 14 amino acids long. Germline V CDR1 and CDR2: MNHEY, SVGAGI. The CDR3 nucleotides are TGTGCCAGCAGAAAACTAGCGCAGTACAATGAGCAGTTCTTC. Translating gives CASRKLAQYNEQFF.

The chain joins TRBV6-5 to TRBJ1-5; no clear D. This CDR3 spans 11 amino acids. Trimming pared 9 bases from V and 3 bases from J, leaving 6 bases between. Germline CDR1 and CDR2: MNHEY and SVGAGI. The CDR3 reads CASADNQPQHF. In nucleotides, the CDR3 is TGTGCCAGTGCAGACAATCAGCCCCAGCATTTT.

The chain combines TRBV5-1 with TRBJ2-7, with 7 nucleotides matching TRBD1. The V segment lost 3 bases and the J segment 4 bases; nucleotides outside the gene matches: 1. This CDR3 comprises 12 residues. From germline, CDR1 is SGHRS and CDR2 YFSETQ. CDR3 sequence: CASSSGQYEQYF. CDR3 DNA: TGCGCCAGCAGCTCGGGACAGTACGAGCAGTACTTC. Full variable domain (rest looked up from reference TRBV5-1 and TRBJ2-7): KAGVTQTPRYLIKTRGQQVTLSCSPISGHRSVSWYQQTPGQGLQFLFEYFSETQRNKGNFPGRFSGRQFSNSRSEMNVSTLELGDSALYLCASSSGQYEQYFGPGTRLTVT.